The source of this TCR beta chain is a study of post-analysis software for immune sequencing data. Study conclusions and caveats: Patients carried a handful of TRBV segments more frequently than controls did, and TRBV5-6, TRBV5-1 and TRBV20-1 were among them.

The authors incorporated unique molecular identifiers into the TCR beta cDNA libraries. The yield from approximately 1 to 10 million T cells was 500,000 or so cDNA molecules in total. TCRdb reprocessed the PCR reads with MiXCR, giving one entry per CDR3 protein. Counted here are roughly 540,000 distinct CDR3 sequences, under 40% occurring once; the ten biggest clones make up less than 6%. Germline CDR1 reads MNHEY; CDR2 reads SVGAGI. The CDR3 runs 13 residues. Trimming removed 2 bases at V and 10 bases at J, with 14 bases between. This clonotype was detected only a few times. Its antigen is as yet unknown.

This TCR was recovered from a girl aged 2-17 years with multiple sclerosis. Sequencing was done on a sample of blood. The rearrangement uses TRBV6-5 and TRBJ1-2; no clear D gene. DNA for the CDR3: TGTGCCAGCAGTTACGGTCTGGCGGATGACTACACCTTC. Protein product: CASSYGLADDYTF.